Sequencing of this T cell receptor beta chain was carried out in a study of prognosis after radiotherapy for stage I lung cancer. Genomic DNA served as the source from which two-round multiplex PCR generated TCR beta CDR3 amplicons. The use of primers specific to each TRBV and TRBJ gene characterized first-round PCR. TCRdb passed the multiplex PCR reads through MiXCR, listing each CDR3 protein once. The table shows about 14,000 distinct CDR3 sequences, with around 54% occurring only once. Only one count was recorded for this clonotype. This TCR derives from a donor at least 50 years old with non-small cell lung cancer. The sample consisted of PBMCs, taken before or after stereotactic body radiation therapy (not recorded which).

The CDR3, as DNA: TGTGCCAGTAGCCCCACTAGGGGCGGGAACACTGAAGCTTTCTTT. This gives the protein CASSPTRGGNTEAFF. The gene calls are TRBV19 and TRBJ1-1, with D possibly matching TRBD1 (5 bases). V was clipped by 6 bases and J by 1 base, with 15 bases between them. Germline V lookup: CDR1 LNHDA, CDR2 SQIVND (reference sequence). This CDR3 contains 15 residues. The whole variable domain, filled in from reference TRBV19 and TRBJ1-1, reads DGGITQSPKYLFRKEGQNVTLSCEQNLNHDAMYWYRQDPGQGLRLIYYSQIVNDFQKGDIAEGYSVSREKKESFPLTVTSAQKNPTAFYLCASSPTRGGNTEAFFGQGTRLTVV.